This TCR beta chain was captured in a study of T cell changes during pregnancy in multiple sclerosis. Sequencing used immunoSEQ multiplex PCR; TCRdb keeps in-frame clones, though not all of them. Of under 130,000 clones listed, 85% to 95% are singletons. CDR1 is MDHEN, CDR2 SYDVKM, per germline. V shed 4 bases, J shed 3 bases, and the junction held 15 bases outside the gene matches. CDR3 length equals 18 residues. The rearrangement links TRBV28 to TRBJ2-7, with 10 bases fitting TRBD1. The material sequenced was peripheral blood, taken after pregnancy. The TCR sequence derives from a female donor with multiple sclerosis, enrolled in a pregnancy study. CDR3 in DNA: TGTGCCAGCAGTTCAGGAGACAGGGGGCTTTCTCGGGACTACGAGCAGTACTTC. Amino acids: CASSSGDRGLSRDYEQYF.